This T cell receptor (beta chain) was sequenced during a study of cytomegalovirus exposure and HLA in healthy donors. Study findings and constraints: Follow-up analysis found HLA locus-dependent TCR association rates, highest for DRB1 and lowest for HLA-C. Using the classifier, cytomegalovirus status was reportedly diagnosed with high specificity and sensitivity. It was confirmed in vitro that a few of the CMV-associated chains were specific for CMV antigens.

The V and J ends lost 6 bases and 4 bases respectively, with 18 bases between them. This CDR3 is built from 14 residues. Per the germline V gene, CDR1 is SQVTM and CDR2 is ANQGSEA. The sample holds a few counts of this clone. Its matching antigen is unknown. Primers included in the PCR were 60 Vbeta and 13 Jbeta primers. Using immunoSEQ multiplex PCR, the repertoire was profiled, and TCRdb retains in-frame clones only, with some absent. The sample yields roughly 150,000 clones, just over 70% seen once. All donors participated as healthy donors of bone marrow. The rearrangement joins TRBV29-1 to TRBJ2-5; perhaps TRBD1 as D (7 bases). The specimen sequenced was PBMCs. This TCR derives from a woman younger than 45 in good health and CMV-seronegative. The CDR3 loop reads CSVATGRSGETQYF. The CDR3 DNA reads as TGCAGCGTCGCGACAGGGAGGTCGGGAGAGACCCAGTACTTC.